This T cell receptor (beta chain) was found in a study of cytomegalovirus exposure and HLA in healthy donors. Study results and limitations: A later analysis linked more than 15,000 TCR beta sequences to HLA alleles at 0.05 false discovery rate.

Turning to this clone: No antigen is known for it.

Primers for the PCR totalled 60 Vbeta and 13 Jbeta. The repertoire was sequenced with immunoSEQ multiplex PCR; TCRdb's copy has only in-frame clones and lacks some. This sample carries 210,000 or so clones, around 80% of them seen once, and the ten largest clones take 0.6% to 0.65%. CDR1 and CDR2 (germline): SQVTM, ANQGSEA. The CDR3 length is 12 residues. Between the trimmed V and J ends, which lost 7 bases and 7 bases, there was a span of 13 bases. The sequencing input was PBMCs. This chain uses TRBV29-1 with TRBJ2-2; TRBD1 might be the D (6 bases). The sequence derives from a man aged 18-30 years in good health and CMV-seronegative. CDR3 sequence reads: CSGNRVGGELFF. The CDR3, as DNA: TGCAGCGGAAACAGGGTTGGCGGGGAGCTGTTTTTT.